A selection of T cell receptor beta chains follows, all from one sample in a study of T cell repertoires in cytomegalovirus infection. Their antigens are not known. MiXCR, applied by TCRdb to the reads, yields one record per CDR3 protein. The sample has under 130,000 distinct CDR3 sequences; roughly two fifths are singletons. Material: CD8+ T cells from cultured PBMCs, obtained from culture after CMV antigen stimulation. The receptors were gathered from a human donor in good health (CMV status not recorded). Some clones in this sample may be carry-over from other donors' samples. Both conserved end residues are part of each CDR3. D genes are given only for firm matches. Not every row has a clone size; where given, it reads once, few, many or a size class.

j_call	clone_size	d_call	cdr3_length	v_call	cdr3_nt	cdr3_aa
TRBJ2-5	-	-	13	TRBV7-6	TGTGCCAGCAGCTCGGGTGAAGAAGAGACCCAGTACTTC	CASSSGEEETQYF
TRBJ2-1	-	-	13	TRBV6-5	TGTGCCAGCAGTTCGGCCTGGTACAATGAGCAGTTCTTC	CASSSAWYNEQFF
TRBJ2-7	few	TRBD2	15	TRBV7-9	TGTGCCAGCAGCCCACTCAGCGGGGGGCACTACGAGCAGTACTTC	CASSPLSGGHYEQYF
TRBJ1-2	-	-	12	TRBV20-1	TGCAGTCCTTTCGGCACTAACTATGGCTACACCTTC	CSPFGTNYGYTF
TRBJ2-7	many	TRBD2	14	TRBV7-2	TGTGCCAGCATGGGAGGGCTACTTTCCTACGAGCAGTACTTC	CASMGGLLSYEQYF
TRBJ2-3	few	TRBD2	15	TRBV13	TGTGCCAGCAGCTTCGGGACTAGCGGGGACGATACGCAGTATTTT	CASSFGTSGDDTQYF
TRBJ1-1	-	-	11	TRBV29-1	TGCAGCGCACACGTGAACACTGAAGCTTTCTTT	CSAHVNTEAFF
TRBJ1-5	-	-	16	TRBV7-9	TGTGCCAGCAGCTTAGTAGCCGGAGGTAGCAATCAGCCCCAGCATTTT	CASSLVAGGSNQPQHF
TRBJ1-2	-	-	15	TRBV2	TGTGCCAACAGTGCGTTTCGGACAAACGAGCGAGGCTACACCTTC	CANSAFRTNERGYTF
TRBJ2-7	-	TRBD1	13	TRBV10-3	TGTGCCACCCGGACAGGGTCGTTCTACGAGCAGTACTTC	CATRTGSFYEQYF
TRBJ1-3	few	-	14	TRBV11-2	TGTGCCAGCAGCTTAGAGTCGGCAGGAAACACCATATATTTT	CASSLESAGNTIYF
TRBJ2-5	-	TRBD1	17	TRBV7-3	TGTGCCAGCAGCGCCTCTCCCGGACAGGGGGCGAAAGAGACCCAGTACTTC	CASSASPGQGAKETQYF
TRBJ2-5	-	-	14	TRBV6-1	TGTGCCAGCAGTGAACTGGGCAGCCAAGAGACCCAGTACTTC	CASSELGSQETQYF
TRBJ1-6	-	-	14	TRBV4-1	TGCGCCAGCAGCCAAACAATCCTCTCCTCGCCCCTCCACTTT	CASSQTILSSPLHF
TRBJ1-6	-	-	14	TRBV12-3/TRBV12-4	TGTGCCAGCAGTTTAGGTGGGTCTGGTTCACCCCTCCACTTT	CASSLGGSGSPLHF
TRBJ2-7	-	-	14	TRBV27	TGTGCCAGCCGGGAAAGGACAAGAAGTAACGAGCAGTACTTC	CASRERTRSNEQYF
TRBJ1-1	-	TRBD1	14	TRBV19	TGTGCCAGTAGTGTCGGACAGGGAAACACTGAAGCTTTCTTT	CASSVGQGNTEAFF
TRBJ2-7	few	-	11	TRBV7-2	TGTGCCAGCAGCCTTAGTATCGAGCAGTACTTC	CASSLSIEQYF
TRBJ2-2	-	-	13	TRBV11-3	TGTGCCAGCAGCCCACACAAGGGCGGGGAGCTGTTTTTT	CASSPHKGGELFF
TRBJ2-1	few	TRBD2	15	TRBV7-6	TGTGCCAGCAGTTTTCTAGCGGGGGGCGACAATGAGCAGTTCTTC	CASSFLAGGDNEQFF
TRBJ2-1	many	-	15	TRBV12-3/TRBV12-4	TGTGCCAGCAGTTTGGGGGCTCTGTCCTACAATGAGCAGTTCTTC	CASSLGALSYNEQFF
TRBJ1-5	-	-	13	TRBV4-1	TGCGCCAGCAGCCAAGATAACGGTCAGCCCCAGCATTTT	CASSQDNGQPQHF
TRBJ2-7	-	-	14	TRBV7-9	TGTGCCAGCAGCTCCCCGGTAGGTTCCTACGAGCAGTACTTC	CASSSPVGSYEQYF
TRBJ2-7	few	TRBD1	15	TRBV4-1	TGCGCCAGCAGCCAAGATCAGACAGGGACCTACGAGCAGTACTTC	CASSQDQTGTYEQYF
TRBJ1-1	-	-	17	TRBV7-8	TGTGCCAGCAGCTTAGACCTTATAGGACGGAGGAACACTGAAGCTTTCTTT	CASSLDLIGRRNTEAFF
TRBJ1-3	-	-	15	TRBV7-2	TGTGCCAGCGGGCCCGGCCGGGGTAGTGGAAACACCATATATTTT	CASGPGRGSGNTIYF
TRBJ2-7	-	-	15	TRBV27	TGTGCCAGCAGCCCCTCGAGGGGGGTAGCCTACGAGCAGTACTTC	CASSPSRGVAYEQYF
TRBJ1-1	-	-	13	TRBV6-6	TGTGCCAGCAGTTACGGTCCGCTCACTGAAGCTTTCTTT	CASSYGPLTEAFF
TRBJ1-1	-	-	13	TRBV29-1	TGCAGTTCCCGGACATCACTGTACACTGAAGCTTTCTTT	CSSRTSLYTEAFF
TRBJ2-7	-	-	14	TRBV12-3/TRBV12-4	TGTGCCAGCAGTTTACATAACAGGAGCTACGAGCAGTACTTC	CASSLHNRSYEQYF
TRBJ2-1	few	TRBD2	15	TRBV20-1	TGCAGTGCTAGAGGAGCGGGGTCGGTCTACAATGAGCAGTTCTTC	CSARGAGSVYNEQFF
TRBJ1-5	many	-	16	TRBV19	TGTGCCAGTAGTCCTGGGACATCGGCTGTACCGGAGTTCCAGCATTTT	CASSPGTSAVPEFQHF
TRBJ2-3	-	-	14	TRBV27	TGTGCCAGCAGTCCCCCCCGGGTAGCAGATACGCAGTATTTT	CASSPPRVADTQYF
TRBJ2-1	-	-	17	TRBV11-1	TGTGCCAGCAGCTTAGAAGTCGGCGGGGGACAATACAATGAGCAGTTCTTC	CASSLEVGGGQYNEQFF
TRBJ2-1	-	-	11	TRBV12-3/TRBV12-4	TGTGCTTGCGGCGGTGTGGATGAGCAGTTCTTC	CACGGVDEQFF
TRBJ1-2	few	-	15	TRBV5-4	TGTGCCAGCACTACCCTCGTCGGGGCTGCCTATGGCTACACCTTC	CASTTLVGAAYGYTF
TRBJ2-7	few	-	18	TRBV7-9	TGTGCCAGCAGCCCCACTCCGGGTTGGGGTCCTAATAGCTACGAGCAGTACTTC	CASSPTPGWGPNSYEQYF
TRBJ1-5	-	-	14	TRBV5-1	TGCGCCAGCAGCTTGTTTCAGGTCAATCAGCCCCAGCATTTT	CASSLFQVNQPQHF
TRBJ1-5	many	-	15	TRBV5-1	TGCGCCAGCAGCTTGGAATCAGGGTTAAATCAGCCCCAGCATTTT	CASSLESGLNQPQHF
TRBJ2-7	-	-	15	TRBV27	TGTGCCAGCAGTTTTTCGGGGACCGGCCCCTACGAGCAGTACTTC	CASSFSGTGPYEQYF
TRBJ2-1	-	-	14	TRBV15	TGTGCCACCAGCAGAGTAAGAGGGAACAATGAGCAGTTCTTC	CATSRVRGNNEQFF
TRBJ2-2	few	TRBD2	17	TRBV5-1	TGCGCCAGCAGCGGCCCGACTAGCGGGGGAGGGACCGGGGAGCTGTTTTTT	CASSGPTSGGGTGELFF
TRBJ2-3	-	-	14	TRBV12-3/TRBV12-4	TGTGCCAGCAGTTTTGGAGGGAACACAGATACGCAGTATTTT	CASSFGGNTDTQYF
TRBJ2-7	-	-	14	TRBV20-1	TGCAGTGCCCGTGGGCAGGTGAGCTCCTACGAGCAGTACTTC	CSARGQVSSYEQYF
TRBJ1-6	-	TRBD1	18	TRBV28	TGTGCCAGCAGTTTCGGGACAGATATTCACTCCTATAATTCACCCCTCCACTTT	CASSFGTDIHSYNSPLHF
TRBJ2-7	few	-	12	TRBV28	TGTGCCAGCAGTATGGGGGTCTCCGAGCAGTACTTC	CASSMGVSEQYF
TRBJ1-1	-	-	14	TRBV27	TGTGCCAGCAGGCCAAGGGCGGTGAACACTGAAGCTTTCTTT	CASRPRAVNTEAFF
TRBJ2-3	-	-	15	TRBV7-6	TGTGCCAGCAGCCCAAGGGTATGGGACCCAGATACGCAGTATTTT	CASSPRVWDPDTQYF
TRBJ2-3	-	-	14	TRBV25-1	TGTGCCAGCAGTGAGTGGGACGGCACAGATACGCAGTATTTT	CASSEWDGTDTQYF
TRBJ1-5	-	-	14	TRBV7-6	TGTGCCAGCAGCTTAGGTGACAGCAATCAGCCCCAGCATTTT	CASSLGDSNQPQHF
TRBJ2-1	-	-	14	TRBV5-1	TGCGCCAGCAAGGAGACATACTCCTACAATGAGCAGTTCTTC	CASKETYSYNEQFF
TRBJ2-1	few	TRBD2	15	TRBV11-1	TGTGCCAGCAGCCGCCGAGCGGGGGGTTACAATGAGCAGTTCTTC	CASSRRAGGYNEQFF
TRBJ1-5	-	-	14	TRBV6-6	TGTGCCAGCAGGCCCACGGGGGCCGGTCAGCCCCAGCATTTT	CASRPTGAGQPQHF
TRBJ1-3	many	-	13	TRBV3-1	TGTGCCGTCACAGGAGACAACAGAAACACCATATATTTT	CAVTGDNRNTIYF
TRBJ1-5	-	-	14	TRBV2	TGTGCCAGCGGGGAACTGGTGAGCAATCAGCCCCAGCATTTT	CASGELVSNQPQHF